This T cell receptor (beta chain) was profiled in a study of cytomegalovirus exposure and HLA in healthy donors. Study findings and constraints: Most likely, a cluster of highly shared sequence variants arose as a sequencing artifact. Per published reports, the classifier diagnosed cytomegalovirus status with high specificity and sensitivity. In a later analysis, common viral pathogens appeared linked to several of the most significant clusters.

It was with 60 Vbeta and 13 Jbeta primers that the PCR ran. The assay was immunoSEQ multiplex PCR, and TCRdb's table has in-frame clones only and misses some. The table includes 160,000 or so clones, approximately 80% detected once. Germline CDR1 reads MNHEY; CDR2 reads SMNVEV (reference sequence). The V and J ends lost 4 bases and 7 bases, in that order; junction bases with no gene match: 7. The CDR3 is 15 amino acids. Comments on this clone: The antigen remains unidentified.

The rearrangement uses TRBV27 and TRBJ2-1, with TRBD2 identical over 10 bases. The clonotype comes from a woman younger than 30 in good health and CMV-seronegative. Sequencing used PBMCs. The CDR3 spells CASSSQRGGANEQFF. Written as DNA, the CDR3 is TGTGCCAGCAGTTCCCAGCGGGGGGGGGCAAATGAGCAGTTCTTC.